This T cell receptor (beta chain) was sequenced in a study of HIV-infected patients and healthy controls. Only a few counts were recorded for this clonotype. TCRdb recomputed calls from the 5' RACE reads with MiXCR, one row per CDR3 protein. The sample lists about 67,000 distinct CDR3 sequences, about a sixth seen once, with approximately 5% in the top ten. The CDR3 runs 15 residues. Germline V gene sequence: CDR1 LNHDA, CDR2 SQIVND (reference sequence). With 1 base removed from V and 2 bases from J, the gap between germline ends came to 9 bases. This chain joins TRBV19 and TRBJ1-5, with no clear D. Sample: CD4+ T cells from blood. This receptor was obtained from a human donor in good health. CDR3 amino acids: CASSIGTTGNQPQHF. CDR3 DNA sequence: TGTGCCAGTAGTATAGGGACGACCGGCAATCAGCCCCAGCATTTT.